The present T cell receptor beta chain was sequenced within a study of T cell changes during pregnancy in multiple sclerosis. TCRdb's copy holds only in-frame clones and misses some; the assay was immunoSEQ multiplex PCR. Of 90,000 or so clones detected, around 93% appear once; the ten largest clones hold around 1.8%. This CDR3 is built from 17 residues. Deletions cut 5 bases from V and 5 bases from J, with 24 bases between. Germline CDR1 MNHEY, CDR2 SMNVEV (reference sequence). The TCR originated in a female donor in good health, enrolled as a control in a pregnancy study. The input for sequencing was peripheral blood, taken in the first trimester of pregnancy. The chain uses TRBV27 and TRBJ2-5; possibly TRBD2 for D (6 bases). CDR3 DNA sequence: TGTGCCAGCAGTCCCTTCATGGCGGGGCTCGACTCGGAGACCCAGTACTTC. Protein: CASSPFMAGLDSETQYF.